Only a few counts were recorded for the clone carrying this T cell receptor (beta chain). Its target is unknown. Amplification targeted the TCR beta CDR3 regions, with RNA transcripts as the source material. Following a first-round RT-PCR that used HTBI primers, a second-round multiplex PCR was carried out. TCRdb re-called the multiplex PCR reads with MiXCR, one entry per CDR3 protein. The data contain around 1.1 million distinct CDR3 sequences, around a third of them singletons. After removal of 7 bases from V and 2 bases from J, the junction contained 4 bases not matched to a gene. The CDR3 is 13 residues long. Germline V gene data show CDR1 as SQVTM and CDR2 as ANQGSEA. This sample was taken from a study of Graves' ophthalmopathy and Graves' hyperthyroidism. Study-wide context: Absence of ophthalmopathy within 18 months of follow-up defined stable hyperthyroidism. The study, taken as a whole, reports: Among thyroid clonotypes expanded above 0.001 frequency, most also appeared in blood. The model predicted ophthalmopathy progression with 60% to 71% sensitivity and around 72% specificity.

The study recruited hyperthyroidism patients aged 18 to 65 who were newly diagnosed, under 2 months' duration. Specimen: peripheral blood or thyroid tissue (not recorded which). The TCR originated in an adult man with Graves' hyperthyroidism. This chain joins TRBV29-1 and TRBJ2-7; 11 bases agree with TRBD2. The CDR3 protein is CSGTSGSAYEQYF. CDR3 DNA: TGCAGCGGGACTAGCGGGTCAGCCTACGAGCAGTACTTC.